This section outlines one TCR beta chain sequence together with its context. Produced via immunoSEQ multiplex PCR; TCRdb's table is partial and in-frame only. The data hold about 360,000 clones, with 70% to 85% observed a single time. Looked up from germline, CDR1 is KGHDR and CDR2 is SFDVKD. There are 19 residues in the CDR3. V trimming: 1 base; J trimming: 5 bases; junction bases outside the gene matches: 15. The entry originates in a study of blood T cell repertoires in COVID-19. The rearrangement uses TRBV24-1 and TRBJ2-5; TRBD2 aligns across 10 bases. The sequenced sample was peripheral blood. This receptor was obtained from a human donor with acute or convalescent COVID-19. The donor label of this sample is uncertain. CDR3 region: CATSDFRLAGWGLRETQYF. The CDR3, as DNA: TGTGCCACCAGTGATTTCCGACTAGCGGGTTGGGGGCTAAGGGAGACCCAGTACTTC.